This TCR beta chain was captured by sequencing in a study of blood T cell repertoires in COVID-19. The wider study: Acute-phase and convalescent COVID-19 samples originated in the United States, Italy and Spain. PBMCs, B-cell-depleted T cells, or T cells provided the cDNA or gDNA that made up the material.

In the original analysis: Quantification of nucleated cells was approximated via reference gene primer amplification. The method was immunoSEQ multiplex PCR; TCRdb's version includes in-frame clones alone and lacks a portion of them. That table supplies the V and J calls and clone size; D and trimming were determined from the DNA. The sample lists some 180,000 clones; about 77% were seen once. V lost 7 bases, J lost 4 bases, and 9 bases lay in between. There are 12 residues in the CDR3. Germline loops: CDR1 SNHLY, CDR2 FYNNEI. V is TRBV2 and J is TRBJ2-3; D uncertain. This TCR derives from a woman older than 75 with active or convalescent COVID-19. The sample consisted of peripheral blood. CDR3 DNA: TGTGCCAGCAAAACCGACTCAGATACGCAGTATTTT. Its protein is CASKTDSDTQYF.